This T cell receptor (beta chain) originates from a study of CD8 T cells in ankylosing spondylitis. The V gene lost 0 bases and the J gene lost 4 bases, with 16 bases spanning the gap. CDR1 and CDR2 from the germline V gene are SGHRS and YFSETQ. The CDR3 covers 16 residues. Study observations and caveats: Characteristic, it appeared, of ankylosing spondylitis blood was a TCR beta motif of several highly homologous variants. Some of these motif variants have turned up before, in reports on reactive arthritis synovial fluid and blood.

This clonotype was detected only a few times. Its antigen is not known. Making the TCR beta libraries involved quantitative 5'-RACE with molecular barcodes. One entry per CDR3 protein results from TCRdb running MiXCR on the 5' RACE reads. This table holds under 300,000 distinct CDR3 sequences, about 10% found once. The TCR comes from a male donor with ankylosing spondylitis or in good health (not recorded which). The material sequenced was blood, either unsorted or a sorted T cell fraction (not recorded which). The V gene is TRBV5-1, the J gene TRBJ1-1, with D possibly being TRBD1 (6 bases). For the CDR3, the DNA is TGCGCCAGCAGCTTGGTGGCCGGGGCAGGGGCCACTGAAGCTTTCTTT. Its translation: CASSLVAGAGATEAFF.